The 31 T cell receptor beta chains in this list originate from one sample, sequenced in a study of blood T cell repertoires in COVID-19. The table came from immunoSEQ multiplex PCR; TCRdb's copy has only in-frame clones and leaves some out. The sample yields around 130,000 clones, 85% to 90% seen once. What was sequenced was peripheral blood. Receptor source: a woman between 45 and 60 years old with acute or convalescent COVID-19.

The rearrangement joins TRBV27 to TRBJ1-2, with a possible D match to TRBD1 (5 bases). V was clipped by 0 bases and J by 0 bases, with 8 bases between them. CDR3 length equals 15 residues. The germline gives CDR1 MNHEY, CDR2 SMNVEV (reference sequence). In DNA form, the CDR3 reads TGTGCCAGCAGTTTATCGGCAGGGTCTAACTATGGCTACACCTTC. Amino acids: CASSLSAGSNYGYTF.

This clone showed up just once. The chain has TRBV5-6 and TRBJ1-2; tentatively, D is TRBD1 (5 bases). Between the trimmed V and J ends, which lost 5 bases and 8 bases, there was a span of 19 bases. This CDR3 region has 14 residues. CDR1 is SGHDT and CDR2 is YYEEEE in the germline V gene. The CDR3, as DNA: TGTGCCAGCAGGTCTGAGGGTTGGGGACTGGGCTACACCTTC. It is translated as CASRSEGWGLGYTF.

The V gene is TRBV7-6, the J gene TRBJ2-7; perhaps TRBD1 as D (6 bases). The V end lost 5 bases, the J end lost 1 base, and 18 bases lay between the germline ends. This CDR3 is built from 16 residues. Germline V CDR1 and CDR2: SGHVS, FNYEAQ. CDR3 coding DNA: TGTGCCAGCAGCCCCTCCCCCCCAGGGGCGTCCTACGAGCAGTACTTC. Amino acids: CASSPSPPGASYEQYF. Looking up the rest from reference TRBV7-6 and TRBJ2-7 gives the full variable domain: GAGVSQSPRYKVTKRGQDVALRCDPISGHVSLYWYRQALGQGPEFLTYFNYEAQQDKSGLPNDRFSAERPEGSISTLTIQRTEQRDSAMYRCASSPSPPGASYEQYFGPGTRLTVT.

The rearrangement uses TRBV15 and TRBJ2-3; the match to TRBD1 covers 9 bases. V lost 3 bases to trimming and J lost 2 bases; unmatched junction nucleotides: 6. In germline, CDR1 is LNHNV, CDR2 YYDKDF (reference sequence). The CDR3 consists of 16 residues. The CDR3 region has the DNA TGTGCCACCAGCAGGCGGGACAGGGCGGCCACAGATACGCAGTATTTT. Protein product: CATSRRDRAATDTQYF. The full variable domain, rest sourced from reference TRBV15 and TRBJ2-3, is DAMVIQNPRYQVTQFGKPVTLSCSQTLNHNVMYWYQQKSSQAPKLLFHYYDKDFNNEADTPDNFQSRRPNTSFCFLDIRSPGLGDTAMYLCATSRRDRAATDTQYFGPGTRLTVL.

This clone was seen only once. CDR3 protein: CASSFGTSGPYEQYF. CDR3 sequence (DNA): TGTGCCAGCAGCTTCGGGACTAGCGGACCCTACGAGCAGTACTTC. The chain combines TRBV5-6 with TRBJ2-7; TRBD2 agrees at 11 bases. The CDR3 contains 15 residues. Germline values: CDR1 SGHDT, CDR2 YYEEEE. Unmatched junction bases numbered 3, after V lost 2 bases and J lost 2 bases.

The V and J genes are TRBV5-1 and TRBJ1-2; no reliable D call. Germline V gene data show CDR1 as SGHRS and CDR2 as YFSETQ. The CDR3 is 14 residues long. Trimming took 2 bases from V and 0 from J, leaving 8 bases between them. The chain's CDR3 is CASSLGVPNYGYTF. CDR3 nucleotides: TGCGCCAGCAGCTTAGGAGTACCTAACTATGGCTACACCTTC.

In its sample, this clone was seen a few times. The chain joins TRBV7-2 to TRBJ2-7, with 11 bases lining up with TRBD1. This CDR3 is 14 amino acids long. V dropped 9 bases and J dropped 4; count of bases not matched to a gene: 8. CDR1 and CDR2 (germline): SGHTA, FQGNSA. CDR3 in DNA: TGTGCCAGTGCCGGGACAGGGGGATTATACGAGCAGTACTTC. As protein: CASAGTGGLYEQYF.

The rearrangement uses TRBV29-1 and TRBJ2-7, with 7 bases aligning to TRBD1. This CDR3 contains 14 residues. J lost 0 bases, V lost 1 base, and 3 bases had no gene match. The germline V gene encodes CDR1 SQVTM and CDR2 ANQGSEA. CDR3: CSVEAGTASYEQYF. CDR3 sequence (DNA): TGCAGCGTTGAAGCCGGGACAGCCTCCTACGAGCAGTACTTC.

This clone was seen more than once but under ten times. The V gene is TRBV7-2, the J gene TRBJ2-5; perhaps TRBD1 as D (6 bases). In germline, CDR1 is SGHTA, CDR2 FQGNSA. The CDR3 is made up of 16 amino acids. V shed 3 bases and J shed 4 bases, with 18 bases lying between them. This CDR3 is CASSLSGQLSLETQYF. As DNA, the CDR3 is TGTGCCAGCAGCTTGTCCGGACAGTTAAGTTTAGAGACCCAGTACTTC. The whole variable domain, filled in from reference TRBV7-2 and TRBJ2-5, reads GAGVSQSPSNKVTEKGKDVELRCDPISGHTALYWYRQSLGQGLEFLIYFQGNSAPDKSGLPSDRFSAERTGGSVSTLTIQRTQQEDSAVYLCASSLSGQLSLETQYFGPGTRLLVL.

On this clone itself: This same CDR3 is encoded by further DNA sequences in the sample. The chain carries TRBV19 and TRBJ1-2; no definite D call. Germline V gene data show CDR1 as LNHDA and CDR2 as SQIVND (reference sequence). This CDR3 has 14 amino acids. The V end was cut by 0 bases, the J end by 0 bases, with 5 bases between. In DNA, the CDR3 is TGTGCCAGTAGTATAGAGGCAGCTAACTATGGCTACACCTTC. It codes for CASSIEAANYGYTF.

This chain uses TRBV7-9 with TRBJ1-2; no clear D gene. Germline V CDR1 and CDR2: SEHNR, FQNEAQ (reference sequence). The CDR3 runs 13 residues. V was cut by 5 bases and J by 4 bases, with 11 bases left in between. Written as DNA, the CDR3 is TGTGCCAGCAGCCCCGTACAACCCTATGGCTACACCTTC. It translates to CASSPVQPYGYTF.

The rearrangement joins TRBV29-1 to TRBJ2-7; possibly TRBD1 for D (6 bases). V shed 6 bases and J shed 2 bases, with 20 bases lying between them. The germline gives CDR1 SQVTM, CDR2 ANQGSEA. The CDR3 loop spans 15 amino acids. CDR3 sequence reads: CSVWDTIFTPYEQYF. In nucleotides, the CDR3 is TGCAGCGTCTGGGACACCATCTTTACTCCCTACGAGCAGTACTTC.

The V gene is TRBV4-3, the J gene TRBJ2-1, with D perhaps matching TRBD1 (5 bases). V gave up 4 bases and J gave up 9 bases, with 13 bases separating them. CDR1 is LGHNA and CDR2 is YSLEER in the germline V gene. This CDR3 is built from 13 residues. The CDR3: CASSLRVGREQFF. The CDR3 DNA reads TGCGCCAGCAGCCTCCGAGTGGGGCGTGAGCAGTTCTTC.

This clone was counted between two and nine times. V and J are TRBV13 and TRBJ1-2; 7 nucleotides line up with TRBD1. V dropped 3 bases and J dropped 7; count of bases not matched to a gene: 8. The CDR3 length is 14 residues. Looked up from germline, CDR1 is PRHDT and CDR2 is FYEKMQ (reference sequence). CDR3 residues: CASSLRTGQFGYTF. The CDR3 DNA follows: TGTGCCAGCAGCTTGCGGACAGGCCAATTTGGCTACACCTTC.

The chain recombines TRBV21-1 with TRBJ1-3. TRBV21-1 is a listed pseudogene. The CDR3 sequence is 15 residues long. CDR3 sequence reads: CASSSGRGNGNTIYF. The CDR3 DNA reads as TGTGCCAGCAGCTCCGGCCGGGGGAATGGAAACACCATATATTTT.

V is TRBV11-2 and J is TRBJ1-4; perhaps TRBD1 as D (5 bases). CDR1 and CDR2 (germline): SGHAT, FQNNGV. V shed 5 bases and J shed 4 bases, with 11 bases lying between them. The CDR3 runs 14 residues. For the CDR3, the DNA is TGTGCCAGCAGCAGGGCAGGGATTAATGAAAAACTGTTTTTT. This codes for CASSRAGINEKLFF.

The gene calls are TRBV2 and TRBJ1-3; unclear D gene. The germline V and J ends were trimmed by 5 bases and 0 bases, with 5 bases remaining between them. The germline V gene encodes CDR1 SNHLY and CDR2 FYNNEI. The CDR3 totals 13 residues. The CDR3 loop is CASSSNSGNTIYF. The CDR3 region has the DNA TGTGCCAGCAGTTCCAACTCTGGAAACACCATATATTTT. Based on the CDR3 plus reference TRBV2 and TRBJ1-3, the full variable domain is EPEVTQTPSHQVTQMGQEVILRCVPISNHLYFYWYRQILGQKVEFLVSFYNNEISEKSEIFDDQFSVERPDGSNFTLKIRSTKLEDSAMYFCASSSNSGNTIYFGEGSWLTVV.

J is TRBJ2-1 and V is TRBV20-1; 8 bases are a match to TRBD2. Trimming cost V 3 bases and J 2 bases; bases outside gene matches: 24. The CDR3 has 21 amino acids. The germline CDR1 and CDR2 sequences are DFQATT and SNEGSKA (reference sequence). The CDR3, as DNA: TGCAGTGCTAGTCGAGATGGTTCTGGGACTAGACTAGGGCGGACCTACAATGAGCAGTTCTTC. This codes for CSASRDGSGTRLGRTYNEQFF.

The J gene is TRBJ1-3, the V gene TRBV3-1 (or the pseudogene TRBV3-2); 7 positions agree with TRBD1. The J segment lost 3 bases and the V segment lost 3 bases, leaving 14 bases of the junction unmatched. Germline CDR1 is LGHDT and CDR2 is YNNKEL (reference sequence). This CDR3 is 18 amino acids long. The CDR3 loop is CASSHKGQSLTFGNTIYF. Written as DNA, the CDR3 is TGTGCCAGCAGCCACAAGGGACAGTCTCTTACCTTTGGAAACACCATATATTTT.

The V gene is TRBV19, the J gene TRBJ2-5; 10 positions agree with TRBD1. The CDR3 is 15 amino acids. CDR1 LNHDA and CDR2 SQIVND come from the germline V gene (reference sequence). The trim removed 1 base at V and 5 bases at J, leaving 4 bases unmatched. In DNA, the CDR3 is TGTGCCAGTAGTATAGGGGGACAGGGGTCCGAGACCCAGTACTTC. Protein: CASSIGGQGSETQYF.

This chain uses TRBV24-1 with TRBJ2-5; the D is unclear. Trimming removed 0 bases at V and 2 bases at J, with 9 bases between. The germline V gene encodes CDR1 KGHDR and CDR2 SFDVKD. The CDR3 contains 15 residues. In DNA form, the CDR3 reads TGTGCCACCAGTGATTTGCAAACCGGGCAAGAGACCCAGTACTTC. Its translation is CATSDLQTGQETQYF.

The V and J genes are TRBV12-3 or TRBV12-4 and TRBJ1-1, with 10 bases identical to TRBD1. With 6 bases clipped from V and 7 bases from J, the junction kept 5 bases outside the gene matches. This CDR3 is 13 amino acids long. The CDR3 region has the DNA TGTGCCAGCAGATGGACAGGGGGAAATGAAGCTTTCTTT. Protein product: CASRWTGGNEAFF.

The chain couples TRBV11-3 to TRBJ2-2, with D uncertain. From germline, CDR1 is SGHNT and CDR2 YENEEA. This CDR3 comprises 13 residues. V was shortened by 5 bases and J by 7 bases, with 11 bases between the two germline ends. The CDR3 bases are TGTGCCAGCAGCACCCCCGAGATCGGGGAGCTGTTTTTT. Protein: CASSTPEIGELFF.

The chain joins TRBV7-2 to TRBJ1-5; 9 bases match TRBD1. The germline V gene has CDR1 SGHTA and CDR2 FQGNSA. The length of the CDR3 is 14 residues. V was clipped by 2 bases and J by 6 bases; unmatched bases: 2. The CDR3 DNA reads as TGTGCCAGCAGCTTACGACAGGGGGGTCAGCCCCAGCATTTT. Translated, it gives CASSLRQGGQPQHF.

The V gene is TRBV5-1, the J gene TRBJ2-3; 7 bases fit TRBD2. Trimming removed 5 bases from V and 4 bases from J; junction bases left unmatched: 7. This CDR3 is 14 amino acids long. Germline V gene sequence: CDR1 SGHRS, CDR2 YFSETQ. The chain's CDR3 is CASRGSGLADTQYF. The CDR3, as DNA: TGCGCCAGCAGGGGTAGCGGGCTGGCAGATACGCAGTATTTT. The whole variable domain, filled in from reference TRBV5-1 and TRBJ2-3, reads KAGVTQTPRYLIKTRGQQVTLSCSPISGHRSVSWYQQTPGQGLQFLFEYFSETQRNKGNFPGRFSGRQFSNSRSEMNVSTLELGDSALYLCASRGSGLADTQYFGPGTRLTVL.

The CDR3 nucleotides read TGTGCCTGGAGTAGCGGGAGGGGAAGTAATGGCTACACCTTC. Its translation is CAWSSGRGSNGYTF. This sequence joins TRBV30 and TRBJ1-2; a possible D gene is TRBD1 (5 bases). This CDR3 is 14 amino acids long. Germline CDR1 reads GTSNPN; CDR2 reads SVGIG (reference sequence). Trimming shortened V by 2 bases and J by 6 bases, and 16 bases separated the two germline ends.

This rearrangement joins TRBV29-1 to TRBJ2-2, with a weak D call TRBD1 (6 bases). The CDR3 loop spans 16 amino acids. Deletions cut 6 bases from V and 0 bases from J, with 17 bases between. CDR1 SQVTM and CDR2 ANQGSEA come from the germline V gene. Here the CDR3 DNA reads TGCAGCGTCTACCCGGGGACACACGCGAACACCGGGGAGCTGTTTTTT. It specifies CSVYPGTHANTGELFF.

The V and J genes are TRBV5-1 and TRBJ2-7; no clear D gene. The CDR3 sequence is 15 residues long. Germline lookup yields CDR1 SGHRS and CDR2 YFSETQ. V was shortened by 3 bases and J by 2 bases, with 15 bases between the two germline ends. CDR3: CASSSLAASPYEQYF. CDR3 sequence (DNA): TGCGCCAGCAGCTCCCTGGCCGCCTCCCCCTACGAGCAGTACTTC.

The V and J genes are TRBV3-1 (or the pseudogene TRBV3-2) and TRBJ2-6, with a possible D match to TRBD1 (5 bases). Trimming took 1 base from V and 0 from J, leaving 10 bases between them. The CDR3 length is 17 residues. In germline, CDR1 is LGHDT, CDR2 YNNKEL (reference sequence). CDR3 residues: CASSQAGRASGANVLTF. The CDR3 DNA reads as TGTGCCAGCAGCCAAGCGGGCAGGGCCTCTGGGGCCAACGTCCTGACTTTC.

The rearrangement uses TRBV27 and TRBJ2-3; 7 bases are a match to TRBD2. The CDR3 length is 16 residues. CDR1 is MNHEY, CDR2 SMNVEV, per germline (reference sequence). Here the CDR3 reads CVTQLWAGVGTDTQYF. In nucleotides, the CDR3 is TGTGTGACACAGCTGTGGGCGGGAGTTGGCACAGATACGCAGTATTTT.

This clone has only one observation. The chain carries TRBV18 and TRBJ2-5, with a weak D call TRBD2 (6 bases). Trimming shortened V by 6 bases and J by 3 bases, and 11 bases separated the two germline ends. The CDR3 spans 13 residues. In germline, CDR1 is KGHSH, CDR2 LQKENI. In DNA form, the CDR3 reads TGTGCCAGCTCTTCCGGGACTGAAGAGACCCAGTACTTC. Its translation is CASSSGTEETQYF.